This entry lists 30 T cell receptor beta chains sequenced from one sample in a study of PD-1 blockade in classical Hodgkin lymphoma. The table came from immunoSEQ multiplex PCR; TCRdb's copy has only in-frame clones and leaves some out. The sample lists about 21,000 clones; about two thirds were seen once. Every one of the patients relapsed after autologous stem cell transplantation (brentuximab vedotin exposure was variable). Here the sequenced sample was peripheral blood mononuclear cells (PBMCs), taken at baseline. Receptors originate from a human donor with classical Hodgkin lymphoma.

The genes are TRBV29-1 and TRBJ2-3; weak D call: TRBD1 (6 bases). The V and J ends lost 6 bases and 0 bases respectively, with 19 bases between them. This CDR3 has 16 amino acids. Germline values: CDR1 SQVTM, CDR2 ANQGSEA. The chain's CDR3 is CSVGHYVGASTDTQYF. The CDR3 region has the DNA TGCAGCGTCGGCCACTACGTGGGGGCTAGCACAGATACGCAGTATTTT.

The chain couples TRBV6-6 to TRBJ2-2; 12 bases agree with TRBD2. J gave up 2 bases and V 5 bases, and 3 bases lay outside the gene matches. The CDR3 length is 16 residues. Germline CDR1 and CDR2: MNHNY and SVGAGI (reference sequence). CDR3: CASSMTSGRNTGELFF. For the CDR3, the DNA is TGTGCCAGCAGTATGACTAGCGGGAGAAACACCGGGGAGCTGTTTTTT.

The chain combines TRBV7-2 with TRBJ1-3; D perhaps matches TRBD1 (6 bases). V lost 1 base and J 4 bases, leaving 11 bases between the germline ends. Germline CDR1 and CDR2: SGHTA and FQGNSA. The CDR3 contains 15 residues. The CDR3 sequence is CASSLGGAGGNTIYF. CDR3 bases: TGTGCCAGCAGCTTAGGGGGGGCAGGGGGAAACACCATATATTTT. Based on the CDR3 plus reference TRBV7-2 and TRBJ1-3, the full variable domain is GAGVSQSPSNKVTEKGKDVELRCDPISGHTALYWYRQSLGQGLEFLIYFQGNSAPDKSGLPSDRFSAERTGGSVSTLTIQRTQQEDSAVYLCASSLGGAGGNTIYFGEGSWLTVV.

The J gene is TRBJ1-1, the V gene TRBV29-1, with D uncertain. CDR1 and CDR2 from the germline V gene are SQVTM and ANQGSEA. The CDR3 covers 13 residues. Trimming shortened V by 0 bases and J by 5 bases, and 10 bases separated the two germline ends. The chain's CDR3 is CSVEDPRGTEAFF. The CDR3 nucleotides are TGCAGCGTTGAAGATCCCCGGGGAACTGAAGCTTTCTTT.

The chain joins TRBV27 to TRBJ1-4; 9 nucleotides agree with TRBD1. The germline gives CDR1 MNHEY, CDR2 SMNVEV (reference sequence). The CDR3 contains 15 residues. Trimming at V came to 8 bases and at J to 8 bases, leaving 12 bases not matched to a gene. The CDR3 DNA sequence: TGTGCCAGCTCAGAACAGGGGGCTGAGGGCGAAAAACTGTTTTTT. Translating it yields CASSEQGAEGEKLFF.

The chain has TRBV10-3 and TRBJ2-7, with TRBD1 matching over 9 bases. From germline, CDR1 is ENHRY and CDR2 SYGVKD. J lost 3 bases, V lost 6 bases, and 6 bases had no gene match. The CDR3 covers 14 residues. The CDR3 loop is CAIRRGQGNYEQYF. The CDR3 bases are TGTGCCATCAGACGAGGACAGGGGAACTACGAGCAGTACTTC.

In this sample, this clone turned up a few times. V usage is TRBV28 and J usage is TRBJ1-3; no definite D call. The CDR3 covers 15 residues. V lost 3 bases and J lost 0, with 9 bases in between. From germline, CDR1 is MDHEN and CDR2 SYDVKM. CDR3 sequence reads: CASSFPGFSGNTIYF. In DNA form, the CDR3 reads TGTGCCAGCAGTTTTCCAGGTTTCTCTGGAAACACCATATATTTT.

The chain combines TRBV28 with TRBJ2-5; 12 positions agree with TRBD2. Germline V gene sequence: CDR1 MDHEN, CDR2 SYDVKM. V dropped 9 bases and J dropped 11; count of bases not matched to a gene: 16. The CDR3 contains 15 residues. The CDR3 here is CASHTASGRDSEQYF. CDR3 DNA sequence: TGTGCCAGTCATACCGCTAGCGGGAGGGATTCAGAGCAGTACTTC.

The rearrangement uses TRBV18 and TRBJ2-1; D is perhaps TRBD1 (6 bases). Deletions cut 0 bases from V and 2 bases from J, with 11 bases between. The CDR3 extends over 16 amino acids. Germline-derived CDR1 and CDR2 are KGHSH and LQKENI. The CDR3 here is CASSPPGRTAYNEQFF. The CDR3 DNA sequence: TGTGCCAGCTCACCACCGGGGCGGACAGCCTACAATGAGCAGTTCTTC. Variable domain in full (rest from reference TRBV18 and TRBJ2-1): NAGVMQNPRHLVRRRGQEARLRCSPMKGHSHVYWYRQLPEEGLKFMVYLQKENIIDESGMPKERFSAEFPKEGPSILRIQQVVRGDSAAYFCASSPPGRTAYNEQFFGPGTRLTVL.

The J gene is TRBJ1-1, the V gene TRBV5-4; D may be TRBD1 (5 bases). CDR3 length: 13 residues. The V end lost 4 bases, the J end lost 1 base, and 8 bases lay between the germline ends. Germline loops: CDR1 SGHNT, CDR2 YYREEE (reference sequence). Written as DNA, the CDR3 is TGTGCCAGCAGCCAGCAGGGGAACACTGAAGCTTTCTTT. Translated: CASSQQGNTEAFF.

The chain combines TRBV28 with TRBJ1-2; D gene ambiguous. The germline gives CDR1 MDHEN, CDR2 SYDVKM. The V end was cut by 5 bases, the J end by 0 bases, with 7 bases between. CDR3 length: 13 residues. The CDR3 reads CASSLPANYGYTF. In DNA, the CDR3 is TGTGCCAGCAGTCTCCCAGCTAACTATGGCTACACCTTC.

By sample share, this clone is large (0.1 to 1%). The gene calls are TRBV15 and TRBJ1-2; D not resolved. The CDR3 sequence is 15 residues long. Germline V gene data show CDR1 as LNHNV and CDR2 as YYDKDF (reference sequence). V gave up 5 bases and J gave up 8 bases, with 21 bases separating them. The CDR3 sequence is CATSGGEGNEKGYTF. DNA of the CDR3: TGTGCCACCAGCGGTGGGGAAGGGAACGAAAAGGGCTACACCTTC. Full variable domain (outside the CDR3, taken from reference TRBV15 and TRBJ1-2): DAMVIQNPRYQVTQFGKPVTLSCSQTLNHNVMYWYQQKSSQAPKLLFHYYDKDFNNEADTPDNFQSRRPNTSFCFLDIRSPGLGDTAMYLCATSGGEGNEKGYTFGSGTRLTVV.

This sequence joins TRBV5-1 and TRBJ2-6, with D maybe TRBD1 (5 bases). Germline CDR1 is SGHRS and CDR2 is YFSETQ. V lost 4 bases to trimming and J lost 3 bases, with 8 bases between them. This CDR3 region has 14 residues. CDR3 coding DNA: TGCGCCAGCAGCACAGGTGTTGGGGCCAACGTCCTGACTTTC. Translated, it gives CASSTGVGANVLTF.

The CDR3 bases are TGTGCCAGCAGTGATGCTGGGGAGGTTGCCGGGGAGCTGTTTTTT. Its translation is CASSDAGEVAGELFF. The rearrangement links TRBV6-4 to TRBJ2-2; D may be TRBD2 (6 bases). The germline gives CDR1 MRHNA, CDR2 SNTAGT. V was cut by 3 bases and J by 6 bases, with 14 bases left in between. This CDR3 region has 15 residues.

This chain uses TRBV10-3 with TRBJ1-1; 7 bases fit TRBD1. CDR3 length: 15 amino acids. The germline CDR1 and CDR2 sequences are ENHRY and SYGVKD. J was trimmed by 4 bases and V by 2 bases; bases with no gene match: 7. The CDR3 nucleotides read TGTGCCATCAGTGAGGGGGCAGGGGGGGGCACTGAAGCTTTCTTT. This gives the protein CAISEGAGGGTEAFF.

The chain employs TRBV27 and TRBJ1-2; TRBD1 aligns across 7 bases. V dropped 3 bases and J dropped 3; count of bases not matched to a gene: 4. The CDR3 runs to 14 residues. Per the germline V gene, CDR1 is MNHEY and CDR2 is SMNVEV (reference sequence). This CDR3 is CASSFDRADYGYTF. The CDR3 coding sequence is TGTGCCAGCAGTTTTGACAGGGCGGACTATGGCTACACCTTC.

The chain carries TRBV2 and TRBJ1-2; 7 bases are shared with TRBD1. After removal of 5 bases from V and 13 bases from J, the junction contained 16 bases not matched to a gene. CDR3 length equals 14 residues. Per germline, CDR1 SNHLY and CDR2 FYNNEI. CDR3 sequence (DNA): TGTGCCAGCAGTTTGGGACAGCCTCCCCTCGTCCGCACCTTC. Amino acids: CASSLGQPPLVRTF.

This clone turned up a few times. The chain uses TRBV7-9 and TRBJ1-4; D remains unclear. Germline V gene lookup returns CDR1 SEHNR and CDR2 FQNEAQ (reference sequence). The V end was cut by 9 bases, the J end by 6 bases, with 14 bases between. The CDR3 is made up of 13 amino acids. The DNA of the CDR3 is TGTGCCAGTTCGTCCGTCGGGGATGAAAAACTGTTTTTT. The encoded protein is CASSSVGDEKLFF.

The chain uses TRBV19 and TRBJ2-7; D unclear. CDR3 length equals 13 residues. Trimming cost V 3 bases and J 1 base, with 7 bases left between them. CDR1 is LNHDA, CDR2 SQIVND, per germline (reference sequence). Here the CDR3 reads CASSIERSYEQYF. CDR3 sequence (DNA): TGTGCCAGTAGTATCGAGCGATCCTACGAGCAGTACTTC. The variable domain in full, with the rest retrieved from reference TRBV19 and TRBJ2-7, is DGGITQSPKYLFRKEGQNVTLSCEQNLNHDAMYWYRQDPGQGLRLIYYSQIVNDFQKGDIAEGYSVSREKKESFPLTVTSAQKNPTAFYLCASSIERSYEQYFGPGTRLTVT.

This clone came up a few times. The chain carries TRBV5-1 and TRBJ2-2; D uncertain. The germline gives CDR1 SGHRS, CDR2 YFSETQ. The CDR3 covers 13 residues. Trimming took 0 bases from V and 7 from J, leaving 7 bases between them. The DNA of the CDR3 is TGCGCCAGCAGCTTGGGGGTAAACGGGGAGCTGTTTTTT. Its translation: CASSLGVNGELFF.

V gene TRBV7-2 combines with J gene TRBJ2-7, with TRBD2 matching 12 bases. The J segment lost 9 bases and the V segment lost 1 base, leaving 7 bases of the junction unmatched. Germline-derived CDR1 and CDR2 are SGHTA and FQGNSA. The CDR3 loop spans 15 amino acids. The CDR3 DNA sequence: TGTGCCAGCAGCTTAGAACTAGCGGGAGGAAATGGGCAGTACTTC. It is translated as CASSLELAGGNGQYF.

The chain is built from TRBV6-1 and TRBJ1-2; no firm D call. This CDR3 spans 15 amino acids. From germline, CDR1 is MNHNS and CDR2 SASEGT. V was clipped by 3 bases and J by 3 bases, with 14 bases between them. CDR3 amino acids: CASSEFGPQYYGYTF. DNA for the CDR3: TGTGCCAGCAGTGAGTTCGGGCCTCAATACTATGGCTACACCTTC.

The chain employs TRBV30 and TRBJ2-7; D is undetermined. The CDR3 has 13 amino acids. V gave up 4 bases and J gave up 0 bases, with 10 bases separating them. CDR1 is GTSNPN, CDR2 SVGIG, per germline (reference sequence). The CDR3 region is CAWKEANSYEQYF. CDR3 DNA sequence: TGTGCCTGGAAAGAGGCCAACTCCTACGAGCAGTACTTC.

This clone was seen only a few times. This rearrangement joins TRBV6-6 to TRBJ2-2; the D is unclear. This CDR3 comprises 15 residues. V was shortened by 0 bases and J by 6 bases, with 11 bases between the two germline ends. The germline CDR1 and CDR2 sequences are MNHNY and SVGAGI (reference sequence). CDR3 coding DNA: TGTGCCAGCAGTTACTCGAGACTTGTGGCCGGGGAGCTGTTTTTT. Encoded protein: CASSYSRLVAGELFF.

The chain couples TRBV27 to TRBJ1-5; D is unclear. The germline V gene has CDR1 MNHEY and CDR2 SMNVEV (reference sequence). This CDR3 region has 13 residues. Trimming removed 6 bases at V and 5 bases at J, with 11 bases between. The CDR3 loop reads CASSRGLDQPQHF. For the CDR3, the DNA is TGTGCCAGCAGCCGGGGTCTGGATCAGCCCCAGCATTTT.

The CDR3 region has the DNA TGTGCCAGTAGCGGGGCCGATGGGTCACCCCTCCACTTT. Protein product: CASSGADGSPLHF. The chain links TRBV19 to TRBJ1-6; tentative D call: TRBD1 (5 bases). The CDR3 loop spans 13 amino acids. Germline V CDR1 and CDR2: LNHDA, SQIVND (reference sequence). The V end lost 6 bases, the J end lost 10 bases, and 13 bases lay between the germline ends.

In this sample, this clone turned up a few times. The V gene is TRBV5-6, the J gene TRBJ2-7; no reliable D call. The ends were cut back, 6 bases at V and 2 bases at J, with 9 bases in the middle. Germline V gene data show CDR1 as SGHDT and CDR2 as YYEEEE. The CDR3 has 12 residues. The CDR3 region is CASNGRAYEQYF. Here the CDR3 DNA reads TGTGCCAGCAATGGCAGAGCCTACGAGCAGTACTTC.

This sequence joins TRBV6-5 and TRBJ1-2, with a tentative D call TRBD1 (5 bases). Trimming cost V 0 bases and J 2 bases, with 7 bases left between them. CDR1 is MNHEY, CDR2 SVGAGI, per germline. This CDR3 contains 14 residues. This CDR3 is CASSYSGGNYGYTF. Written as DNA, the CDR3 is TGTGCCAGCAGTTACTCTGGGGGGAACTATGGCTACACCTTC.

This clone is deemed medium-sized. V usage is TRBV30 and J usage is TRBJ1-1; unclear D gene. Trimming removed 2 bases from V and 7 bases from J, with 8 bases in between. Germline V lookup: CDR1 GTSNPN, CDR2 SVGIG (reference sequence). The CDR3 contains 11 residues. The CDR3 region has the DNA TGTGCCTGGAGTCGATCGAATGAAGCTTTCTTT. Translating it yields CAWSRSNEAFF.

By its share, this clone is medium-sized. The chain couples TRBV18 to TRBJ1-2, with D tentatively TRBD1 (5 bases). The germline CDR1 and CDR2 sequences are KGHSH and LQKENI. The CDR3 totals 13 residues. The ends were cut back, 2 bases at V and 3 bases at J, with 7 bases in the middle. In nucleotides, the CDR3 is TGTGCCAGCTCACCAAGACAGCACTATGGCTACACCTTC. It is translated as CASSPRQHYGYTF.